This TCR beta chain is drawn from a study of blood T cell repertoires in COVID-19. Study as a whole: Specimens from acute and convalescent COVID-19 originated in the United States, Italy and Spain. The cDNA or gDNA used as material had been derived from T cells, B-cell-depleted T cells, or PBMCs.

The authors' processing: Reference gene primer amplification gave estimated nucleated cell counts. This table comes from immunoSEQ multiplex PCR, and its TCRdb copy is limited to in-frame clones, with some not included. Clone size and V and J calls were adopted from that table, with D and trimming inferred from the DNA. Altogether approximately 160,000 clones are present, around nine tenths being singletons, with the ten largest covering approximately 0.62%. During active infection, Seattle patients enrolled and were then monitored through disease. The CDR3 spans 14 residues. Per the germline V gene, CDR1 is LNHDA and CDR2 is SQIVND (reference sequence). Germline trimming cut 5 bases from V and 8 bases from J; bases unmatched to any gene: 6.

The specimen was peripheral blood. The V gene is TRBV19, the J gene TRBJ1-6; TRBD1 agrees at 7 bases. This sequence originates from a man aged 55 to 69 with COVID-19, enrolled during active disease. CDR3 in DNA: TGTGCCAGTAGTTTCCGACAGGGCTATTCACCCCTCCACTTT. It translates to CASSFRQGYSPLHF.